The clone carrying this TCR beta chain was counted at least ten times. The target antigen is unknown. This record comes from a study of T-cell reconstitution after alpha-beta-depleted transplantation in children. Unique molecular identifiers were built into the TCRbeta library. TCRdb passed the PCR reads through MiXCR, listing each CDR3 protein once. Of 200,000 or so distinct CDR3 sequences in the sample, approximately 6.8% were seen once. Notes on the study in general: It was reported that alpha-beta T cells came from several hundred expanded graft clones (about two months after transplant). A year post-transplant, T-cell counts and diversity derived mostly from newly produced T cells. Surviving recipient cells, namely T cells and thymic progenitors, were the source of high day-60 TCRbeta diversity in some patients.

The sample here was PBMCs, taken before TCRalphabeta/CD19-depleted stem cell transplant. This TCR was recovered from a girl less than two years old with combined immunodeficiency, due to receive a stem cell transplant.

This CDR3 reads CASSQTTKDRGPEQYF. CDR3 sequence (DNA): TGCGCCAGCAGCCAGACGACTAAGGACAGGGGGCCCGAGCAGTACTTC. This rearrangement joins TRBV4-1 to TRBJ2-7; 11 positions match TRBD1. The CDR3 has 16 amino acids. V shed 3 bases and J 6 bases; nucleotides not matched to a gene: 10. Germline CDR1 MGHRA, CDR2 YSYEKL.